A selection of T cell receptor beta chains follows, all from one sample in a study of blood T cell repertoires in COVID-19. The assay was immunoSEQ multiplex PCR, and TCRdb's table has in-frame clones only and misses some. The sample records 150,000 to 200,000 clones, around 85% being singletons. Sequenced material: peripheral blood. These receptors all come from a man between 60 and 75 years old with acute or convalescent COVID-19. Each CDR3 is given with its conserved first and last residue. Fields, in order: clone size, D gene, J gene, V gene, CDR3 protein, CDR3 DNA. D genes are given only for firm matches. Expanded clones get a size class; other rows say once, few or many, or leave the size out.

clone size: -; D gene: TRBD1; J gene: TRBJ1-2; V gene: TRBV19; CDR3 protein: CASTETTGGNYGYTF; CDR3 DNA: TGTGCCAGTACCGAGACCACAGGGGGCAACTATGGCTACACCTTC
clone size: -; D gene: -; J gene: TRBJ2-2; V gene: TRBV7-7; CDR3 protein: CASSPLTGNTGELFF; CDR3 DNA: TGTGCTAGCAGCCCGCTAACAGGGAACACCGGGGAGCTGTTTTTT
clone size: few; D gene: -; J gene: TRBJ1-2; V gene: TRBV28; CDR3 protein: CASSQGMNGYTF; CDR3 DNA: TGTGCCAGCAGCCAGGGGATGAATGGCTACACCTTC
clone size: -; D gene: TRBD2; J gene: TRBJ2-5; V gene: TRBV10-1; CDR3 protein: CASSKHHRDRVSGLAGGGETQYF; CDR3 DNA: TGCGCCAGCAGTAAACACCACCGGGACAGGGTCTCGGGACTAGCGGGAGGGGGTGAGACCCAGTACTTC
clone size: -; D gene: TRBD2; J gene: TRBJ2-1; V gene: TRBV5-1; CDR3 protein: CASSLGPGEGVFF; CDR3 DNA: TGCGCCAGCAGCTTGGGGCCCGGGGAGGGAGTGTTCTTC
clone size: -; D gene: -; J gene: TRBJ1-6; V gene: TRBV6-1; CDR3 protein: CASSGREGLYNSPLHF; CDR3 DNA: TGTGCCAGCAGTGGCCGGGAGGGGCTTTATAATTCACCCCTCCACTTT
clone size: -; D gene: -; J gene: TRBJ1-1; V gene: TRBV19; CDR3 protein: CASYIGVLAFF; CDR3 DNA: TGTGCCAGTTATATCGGGGTTTTGGCTTTCTTT
clone size: once; D gene: -; J gene: TRBJ1-3; V gene: TRBV7-3; CDR3 protein: CASSLTGAGSGNTIYF; CDR3 DNA: TGTGCCAGCAGCTTAACAGGAGCAGGGTCTGGAAACACCATATATTTT
clone size: -; D gene: TRBD1; J gene: TRBJ2-5; V gene: TRBV29-1; CDR3 protein: CSVEGTPGQGPETQYF; CDR3 DNA: TGCAGCGTTGAAGGTACTCCGGGACAGGGGCCGGAGACCCAGTACTTC
clone size: -; D gene: TRBD2; J gene: TRBJ2-1; V gene: TRBV2; CDR3 protein: CASRGTTYNEQFF; CDR3 DNA: TGTGCCAGCAGGGGGACTACCTACAATGAGCAGTTCTTC
clone size: once; D gene: TRBD1; J gene: TRBJ2-2; V gene: TRBV7-3; CDR3 protein: CASSRTGGDTGELFF; CDR3 DNA: TGTGCCAGCAGCCGTACAGGGGGAGACACCGGGGAGCTGTTTTTT
clone size: -; D gene: -; J gene: TRBJ1-3; V gene: TRBV5-1; CDR3 protein: CASSLLGQGLSGNTIYF; CDR3 DNA: TGCGCCAGCAGCTTGCTAGGGCAAGGACTCTCTGGAAACACCATATATTTT
clone size: -; D gene: -; J gene: TRBJ2-3; V gene: TRBV6-1; CDR3 protein: CASSEPSAADTQYF; CDR3 DNA: TGTGCCAGCAGTGAACCCTCGGCGGCAGATACGCAGTATTTT
clone size: -; D gene: -; J gene: TRBJ2-1; V gene: TRBV5-1; CDR3 protein: CASSPVAVTAGNEQFF; CDR3 DNA: TGCGCCAGCAGCCCCGTAGCTGTTACAGCGGGCAATGAGCAGTTCTTC
clone size: -; D gene: TRBD2; J gene: TRBJ2-7; V gene: TRBV27; CDR3 protein: CASSQSGLAGSGYEQYF; CDR3 DNA: TGTGCCAGCAGTCAATCGGGACTAGCGGGAAGTGGCTACGAGCAGTACTTC
clone size: -; D gene: TRBD1; J gene: TRBJ2-2; V gene: TRBV27; CDR3 protein: CASSLQGVIQGRWTGELFF; CDR3 DNA: TGTGCCAGCAGTTTGCAGGGGGTAATACAGGGTCGATGGACCGGGGAGCTGTTTTTT
clone size: -; D gene: -; J gene: TRBJ1-2; V gene: TRBV6-6; CDR3 protein: CATIERAGYTF; CDR3 DNA: TGTGCCACCATTGAGAGGGCTGGCTACACCTTC
clone size: -; D gene: TRBD1; J gene: TRBJ2-2; V gene: TRBV28; CDR3 protein: CASSSPGQGGTGELFF; CDR3 DNA: TGTGCCAGCAGTTCGCCGGGACAGGGGGGCACCGGGGAGCTGTTTTTT
clone size: few; D gene: -; J gene: TRBJ1-4; V gene: TRBV9; CDR3 protein: CASSVGQGHRGNEKLFF; CDR3 DNA: TGTGCCAGCAGCGTAGGGCAGGGGCATCGGGGTAATGAAAAACTGTTTTTT
clone size: -; D gene: -; J gene: TRBJ2-2; V gene: TRBV28; CDR3 protein: CASSSDWANTGELFF; CDR3 DNA: TGTGCCAGCAGTTCGGACTGGGCGAACACCGGGGAGCTGTTTTTT
clone size: -; D gene: TRBD1; J gene: TRBJ1-1; V gene: TRBV6-5; CDR3 protein: CASSSSPAGGRKAFF; CDR3 DNA: TGTGCCAGCAGCTCATCCCCCGCAGGGGGCCGTAAAGCTTTCTTT
clone size: -; D gene: TRBD2; J gene: TRBJ2-1; V gene: TRBV5-1; CDR3 protein: CASSFLAGVSNEQFF; CDR3 DNA: TGCGCCAGCAGCTTCCTAGCGGGAGTCTCTAATGAGCAGTTCTTC
clone size: -; D gene: TRBD1; J gene: TRBJ1-1; V gene: TRBV18; CDR3 protein: CASSTGQGGHTEAFF; CDR3 DNA: TGTGCCAGCTCTACTGGACAGGGAGGGCACACTGAAGCTTTCTTT
clone size: -; D gene: -; J gene: TRBJ1-4; V gene: TRBV7-6; CDR3 protein: CASSLGLTGATNEKLFF; CDR3 DNA: TGTGCCAGCAGCTTAGGATTGACGGGGGCAACTAATGAAAAACTGTTTTTT
clone size: -; D gene: -; J gene: TRBJ2-1; V gene: TRBV2; CDR3 protein: CASKPNNEQFF; CDR3 DNA: TGTGCCAGCAAGCCGAACAATGAGCAGTTCTTC
clone size: -; D gene: -; J gene: TRBJ2-7; V gene: TRBV27; CDR3 protein: CASSFTGLYEQYF; CDR3 DNA: TGTGCCAGCAGTTTTACAGGCCTCTACGAGCAGTACTTC
clone size: -; D gene: -; J gene: TRBJ1-1; V gene: TRBV11-2; CDR3 protein: CASSFYRAVEAFF; CDR3 DNA: TGTGCCAGCAGCTTTTACAGGGCGGTAGAAGCTTTCTTT
clone size: -; D gene: -; J gene: TRBJ2-2; V gene: TRBV6-1; CDR3 protein: CASSEVYYTGELFF; CDR3 DNA: TGTGCCAGCAGTGAAGTATACTACACCGGGGAGCTGTTTTTT
clone size: -; D gene: -; J gene: TRBJ2-3; V gene: TRBV28; CDR3 protein: CASSSVGASQSADTQYF; CDR3 DNA: TGTGCCAGCAGTTCAGTGGGTGCTAGCCAGAGCGCAGATACGCAGTATTTT
clone size: -; D gene: TRBD2; J gene: TRBJ2-5; V gene: TRBV5-1; CDR3 protein: CASSFFGSGHQETQYF; CDR3 DNA: TGCGCCAGCAGCTTTTTTGGTAGCGGGCACCAAGAGACCCAGTACTTC
clone size: -; D gene: -; J gene: TRBJ1-1; V gene: TRBV6-4; CDR3 protein: CASLTAQGKMIEAFF; CDR3 DNA: TGTGCCAGTCTAACCGCTCAGGGGAAAATGATTGAAGCTTTCTTT
clone size: -; D gene: -; J gene: TRBJ2-2; V gene: TRBV7-2; CDR3 protein: CASSSTDTGELFF; CDR3 DNA: TGTGCCAGCAGCTCGACAGACACCGGGGAGCTGTTTTTT
clone size: -; D gene: -; J gene: TRBJ1-6; V gene: TRBV9; CDR3 protein: CASSSRGYNSPLHF; CDR3 DNA: TGTGCCAGCAGCTCAAGGGGCTATAATTCACCCCTCCACTTT
clone size: -; D gene: -; J gene: TRBJ1-2; V gene: TRBV27; CDR3 protein: CASSLYWASDYGYTF; CDR3 DNA: TGTGCCAGCAGTTTATATTGGGCCTCGGACTATGGCTACACCTTC
clone size: once; D gene: TRBD2; J gene: TRBJ2-2; V gene: TRBV4-1; CDR3 protein: CASSPRVGGGRGTGELFF; CDR3 DNA: TGCGCCAGCAGCCCCCGAGTTGGGGGCGGGAGGGGCACCGGGGAGCTGTTTTTT
clone size: -; D gene: TRBD1; J gene: TRBJ1-1; V gene: TRBV6-5; CDR3 protein: CAIKAPDRGTEAFF; CDR3 DNA: TGTGCCATCAAAGCCCCGGACAGGGGCACTGAAGCTTTCTTT
clone size: -; D gene: -; J gene: TRBJ1-6; V gene: TRBV18; CDR3 protein: CASSSQGSYNSPLHF; CDR3 DNA: TGTGCCAGCTCATCGCAGGGATCCTATAATTCACCCCTCCACTTT